The sequence of this TCR beta chain was determined in a study of blood T cell repertoires in COVID-19 (dated by TCRdb to the early 2020s). About the full investigation: Samples covering the acute and convalescent phases of COVID-19 were provided by collaborators in the United States, Italy and Spain. The prospective study material was composed of cDNA or gDNA derived from T cells, B-cell-depleted T cells, or PBMCs. Subjects who had been exposed to COVID-19, were actively infected with it, or had recovered from it provided the deeply sampled blood TCRbeta repertoires that made up the dataset. The repertoires were released in a freely available public database meant as a resource for research on the immune response to SARS-CoV-2. Samples were obtained from the ongoing ImmuneRACE study (first 160 participants) and from some 1,200 subjects provided by 6 global collaborators. Sample metadata almost always included a de-identified subject ID, COVID-19 status, age in years and sex. Where available, HLA class I and class II types were taken from metadata supplied by the sample provider and were not determined by assay-based typing. Overall results and qualifications from the work: The amount of clinical and demographic metadata varied by source and participant and was provided uncurated.

Whole blood was collected in K2EDTA tubes by collaborating institutions according to the institutions' own protocols. For TCRbeta analysis, collaborator samples were shipped as frozen whole blood, as isolated PBMCs, or as DNA extracted from either sample type. From the germline V gene, CDR1 is MDHEN and CDR2 is SYDVKM. At the junction V is shortened by 3 bases and J by 3 bases, with 18 bases in between. The CDR3 holds 18 amino acids from the cysteine to the phenylalanine. CDR3 DNA is the only sequence kept; it has 54 bases, read in frame from the first base. To note about this clone: Its antigen specificity is not known. No clone much larger than this one lies a single base away; base qualities are absent.

TCRbeta CDR3 regions were amplified from genomic DNA by means of the immunoSEQ Assay, a bias-controlled multiplex PCR. Turning to the authors' computational methods: Nucleated cell counts per sample were estimated from amplification of reference gene primers within the assay. To quantify the absolute abundance of each unique TCRbeta CDR3 rearrangement, sequence reads were collapsed and filtered. For each sample, productive Simpson clonality was calculated as the square root of Simpson's diversity index over productive rearrangements. The source is immuneACCESS, and TCRdb retained only in-frame sequences with V and J called. Part of the clones is not carried over; for the studies checked, unresolved V genes explain less than half of this, and the remainder is unexplained. That table furnishes V, J and clone size, whereas the DNA furnished D and trimming. For this sample there are roughly 47,000 clones; 82% appear just once. The ten largest make up roughly 4.6% of the sample.

This clonotype was sampled from a woman between 70 and 85 years old with acute or convalescent COVID-19. The chain uses TRBV28 and TRBJ1-6, and TRBD1 may be the D gene, going by 6 matching bases. Sequencing input: peripheral blood. The CDR3 corresponds to CASSLWVAGAGYNSPLHF. The nucleotide sequence is given as TGTGCCAGCAGTTTGTGGGTTGCAGGGGCCGGCTATAATTCACCCCTCCACTTT.